The 16 T cell receptor beta chains below were found in one sample sequenced in a study of blood T cell repertoires in COVID-19. The method was immunoSEQ multiplex PCR; TCRdb's version includes in-frame clones alone and lacks a portion of them. The sample lists 250,000 to 300,000 clones, about nine tenths occurring once. Sequencing was carried out using peripheral blood. All receptors come from a woman aged 45-59 years who had recovered from COVID-19.

The genes are TRBV2 and TRBJ1-5; no reliable D call. V was pared by 9 bases and J by 7 bases, with 13 bases between. CDR1 is SNHLY and CDR2 is FYNNEI in the germline V gene. The CDR3 sequence is 12 residues long. CDR3 loop: CASDSGWQPQHF. The CDR3 DNA reads TGTGCCAGTGACTCTGGATGGCAGCCCCAGCATTTT.

V is TRBV7-8 and J is TRBJ2-1; 8 bases fit TRBD2. This CDR3 region has 20 residues. CDR1 and CDR2 (germline): SGHVS, FQNEAQ. The trim removed 6 bases at V and 0 bases at J, leaving 19 bases unmatched. In DNA form, the CDR3 reads TGTGCCAGCAGAACTTTGAGGGGTGAGCGGGGGTTTAGCTCCTACAATGAGCAGTTCTTC. Protein sequence: CASRTLRGERGFSSYNEQFF.

The genes are TRBV4-2 and TRBJ2-6, with D unresolved. Between the trimmed V and J ends, which lost 0 bases and 4 bases, there was a span of 4 bases. Germline CDR1 and CDR2: LGHNA and YNFKEQ. CDR3 size: 14 residues. Written as DNA, the CDR3 is TGTGCCAGCAGCCAAGAGAGGGGGGCCAACGTCCTGACTTTC. Residues: CASSQERGANVLTF.

The chain links TRBV18 to TRBJ2-1, with 9 bases fitting TRBD2. Germline loops: CDR1 KGHSH, CDR2 LQKENI. J was trimmed by 0 bases and V by 5 bases; bases with no gene match: 8. The CDR3 length is 17 residues. The CDR3 sequence: CASSFAAGGGSYNEQFF. In DNA, the CDR3 is TGTGCCAGCTCATTCGCAGCGGGAGGCGGCTCCTACAATGAGCAGTTCTTC.

V and J are TRBV28 and TRBJ2-3; TRBD2 might be the D (5 bases). V was trimmed by 6 bases and J by 2 bases, leaving 12 bases between them. Germline assignment: CDR1 MDHEN and CDR2 SYDVKM. This CDR3 spans 14 amino acids. CDR3 protein: CASRDWDNTDTQYF. In nucleotides, the CDR3 is TGTGCCAGCAGGGACTGGGATAACACAGATACGCAGTATTTT.

This clone was seen only once. In DNA form, the CDR3 reads TGTGCCAGCAGTTTTCCGTACAATGAGCAGTTCTTC. Its translation: CASSFPYNEQFF. The rearrangement links TRBV28 to TRBJ2-1; no clear D gene. With 3 bases removed from V and 4 bases from J, the gap between germline ends came to 4 bases. Germline values: CDR1 MDHEN, CDR2 SYDVKM. The CDR3 runs to 12 residues.

The V gene is TRBV4-3, the J gene TRBJ1-1; the D is unclear. CDR1 is LGHNA and CDR2 is YSLEER in the germline V gene. The CDR3 loop spans 15 amino acids. V shed 0 bases and J shed 0 bases, with 8 bases lying between them. The CDR3 is CASSQEAILNTEAFF. The CDR3 coding sequence is TGCGCCAGCAGCCAAGAGGCAATCTTGAACACTGAAGCTTTCTTT.

The chain combines TRBV10-3 with TRBJ2-7; 9 positions agree with TRBD1. Germline CDR1 is ENHRY and CDR2 is SYGVKD. This CDR3 has 15 residues. The ends lost 3 bases at V and 2 bases at J; junction bases unmatched: 5. The CDR3 reads CAISEGTGSPYEQYF. CDR3 sequence (DNA): TGTGCCATCAGTGAAGGGACAGGGTCCCCCTACGAGCAGTACTTC.

The chain couples TRBV24-1 to TRBJ2-1; 8 bases line up with TRBD1. This CDR3 contains 15 residues. The ends lost 5 bases at V and 8 bases at J; junction bases unmatched: 10. Germline V gene lookup returns CDR1 KGHDR and CDR2 SFDVKD. CDR3 sequence reads: CATSGLGQGFDEQFF. For the CDR3, the DNA is TGTGCCACCAGTGGTCTAGGACAGGGTTTCGATGAGCAGTTCTTC.

The V and J genes are TRBV6-5 and TRBJ1-6, with TRBD1 as a possible D gene (5 bases). This CDR3 has 14 amino acids. In germline, CDR1 is MNHEY, CDR2 SVGAGI. Trimming left V 7 bases short and J 7 bases short, with 14 bases between. The DNA for the CDR3 is TGTGCCAGCATTTTTGCAGGGTTAAATTCACCCCTCCACTTT. Translated, it gives CASIFAGLNSPLHF.

V is TRBV5-1 and J is TRBJ1-2; D is ambiguous. There are 15 residues in the CDR3. Trimming shortened V by 3 bases and J by 5 bases, and 17 bases separated the two germline ends. Germline CDR1 is SGHRS and CDR2 is YFSETQ. The CDR3 is CASSWSPGLAYGYTF. CDR3 in DNA: TGCGCCAGCAGCTGGTCGCCTGGGCTTGCTTATGGCTACACCTTC.

The J gene is TRBJ2-7, the V gene TRBV11-2; D call uncertain. The V gene lost 1 base and the J gene lost 6 bases, with 10 bases spanning the gap. Germline CDR1 and CDR2: SGHAT and FQNNGV. The CDR3 sequence is 13 residues long. In DNA, the CDR3 is TGTGCCAGCAGCTTAGGTACAGCTGCCGAGCAGTACTTC. Protein sequence: CASSLGTAAEQYF.

This chain joins TRBV7-9 and TRBJ1-1, with 11 bases aligning to TRBD1. V lost 5 bases to trimming and J lost 5 bases; unmatched junction nucleotides: 13. CDR1 and CDR2 from the germline V gene are SEHNR and FQNEAQ (reference sequence). This CDR3 is built from 17 residues. Here the CDR3 DNA reads TGTGCCAGCAGCCCGGACAGGGGGCTCTGGTTGGTAACTGAAGCTTTCTTT. Amino acid sequence: CASSPDRGLWLVTEAFF.

V gene TRBV4-2 combines with J gene TRBJ1-3; D unresolved. Germline V gene data show CDR1 as LGHNA and CDR2 as YNFKEQ. The length of the CDR3 is 16 residues. V was shortened by 3 bases and J by 0 bases, with 12 bases between the two germline ends. CDR3 in amino acids: CASSHDTSSSGNTIYF. CDR3 nucleotide sequence: TGTGCCAGCAGCCATGATACCTCGAGCTCTGGAAACACCATATATTTT.

The chain recombines TRBV5-6 with TRBJ1-1; D perhaps matches TRBD1 (5 bases). The germline CDR1 and CDR2 sequences are SGHDT and YYEEEE. Trimming took 4 bases from V and 3 from J, leaving 16 bases between them. CDR3 size: 15 residues. The chain's CDR3 is CASSLPGGSYTEAFF. The CDR3 DNA follows: TGTGCCAGCAGCCTCCCCGGGGGTTCGTACACTGAAGCTTTCTTT.

This rearrangement joins TRBV5-6 to TRBJ2-1; 9 nucleotides line up with TRBD2. The CDR3 is made up of 16 amino acids. Germline V gene lookup returns CDR1 SGHDT and CDR2 YYEEEE. J gave up 7 bases and V 6 bases, and 14 bases lay outside the gene matches. The CDR3 sequence: CASTLLGASGINEQFF. CDR3 in DNA: TGTGCCAGCACCCTCCTCGGGGCTAGCGGGATTAATGAGCAGTTCTTC. The complete variable domain, with remaining parts taken from reference TRBV5-6 and TRBJ2-1, reads DAGVTQSPTHLIKTRGQQVTLRCSPKSGHDTVSWYQQALGQGPQFIFQYYEEEERQRGNFPDRFSGHQFPNYSSELNVNALLLGDSALYLCASTLLGASGINEQFFGPGTRLTVL.